A single sample is the source of the 27 T cell receptor beta chains below, sequenced in a study of T-cell reconstitution after alpha-beta-depleted transplantation in children. Notes on the study in general: A year post-transplant, T-cell counts and diversity derived mostly from newly produced T cells.

The antigens for these receptors are not known. The library targeted TCRbeta and was prepared with unique molecular identifiers. TCRdb reprocessed the PCR reads via MiXCR and lists one record per CDR3 protein. Among about 300,000 distinct CDR3 sequences listed, over 7.5% were seen once. This specimen was peripheral blood, taken 360 days after TCRalphabeta/CD19-depleted stem cell transplant. These receptors originate from a female patient aged 2 to 10 who had a stem cell transplant for Fanconi anemia, so the T cells may come from the graft donor.

The J gene is TRBJ2-7, the V gene TRBV5-6, with D unresolved. Germline assignment: CDR1 SGHDT and CDR2 YYEEEE. Trimming removed 1 base from V and 2 bases from J, with 10 bases in between. The CDR3 has 14 amino acids. Here the CDR3 reads CASSLFSGTYEQYF. Here the CDR3 DNA reads TGTGCCAGCAGCTTGTTCTCGGGTACCTACGAGCAGTACTTC. Combining the CDR3 with reference TRBV5-6 and TRBJ2-7 gives the whole variable domain DAGVTQSPTHLIKTRGQQVTLRCSPKSGHDTVSWYQQALGQGPQFIFQYYEEEERQRGNFPDRFSGHQFPNYSSELNVNALLLGDSALYLCASSLFSGTYEQYFGPGTRLTVT.

This clonotype was recorded many times. This rearrangement joins TRBV25-1 to TRBJ2-1, with a possible D match to TRBD1 (6 bases). Germline-derived CDR1 and CDR2 are MGHDK and SYGVNS. This CDR3 is 20 amino acids long. Between the trimmed V and J ends, which lost 0 bases and 4 bases, there was a span of 25 bases. In DNA, the CDR3 is TGTGCCAGCAGTGAATATTTCATAGGAGCCAGGGGAAGAGCTTACAATGAGCAGTTCTTC. This sequence encodes CASSEYFIGARGRAYNEQFF. Supplemented by reference TRBV25-1 and TRBJ2-1, the full variable domain reads EADIYQTPRYLVIGTGKKITLECSQTMGHDKMYWYQQDPGMELHLIHYSYGVNSTEKGDLSSESTVSRIRTEHFPLTLESARPSHTSQYLCASSEYFIGARGRAYNEQFFGPGTRLTVL.

In its sample, this clonotype was seen many times. The chain recombines TRBV4-3 with TRBJ1-1; D might be TRBD1 (5 bases). Germline CDR1 reads LGHNA; CDR2 reads YSLEER. There are 14 residues in the CDR3. V shed 3 bases and J shed 4 bases, with 12 bases lying between them. The DNA for the CDR3 is TGCGCCAGCAGCCACCCCGGGGGGGGCACTGAAGCTTTCTTT. This gives the protein CASSHPGGGTEAFF.

This clonotype was seen more than once but under ten times. The chain uses TRBV11-2 and TRBJ2-5, with D perhaps matching TRBD2 (6 bases). V was shortened by 4 bases and J by 3 bases, with 9 bases between the two germline ends. CDR3 length: 13 amino acids. Germline CDR1 SGHAT, CDR2 FQNNGV. CDR3 sequence: CASSSGVKETQYF. The CDR3, as DNA: TGTGCCAGCAGCTCGGGAGTCAAAGAGACCCAGTACTTC.

This clonotype has a count of ten or more. The CDR3 sequence is CASSFSYGIEPQHF. The CDR3 bases are TGTGCCAGCAGCTTTTCGTACGGGATAGAGCCCCAGCATTTT. The chain combines TRBV5-6 with TRBJ1-5; D is undetermined. The germline gives CDR1 SGHDT, CDR2 YYEEEE. This CDR3 has 14 amino acids. V shed 2 bases and J shed 8 bases, with 14 bases lying between them.

This clonotype has a count of ten or more. This rearrangement joins TRBV7-2 to TRBJ2-1, with a possible D match to TRBD2 (5 bases). This CDR3 has 16 amino acids. Germline V gives CDR1 SGHTA, CDR2 FQGNSA. V lost 1 base and J 1 base, leaving 11 bases between the germline ends. The CDR3, as DNA: TGTGCCAGCAGCTTAGGAGGGCCAAGGTCCTACAATGAGCAGTTCTTC. Its translation: CASSLGGPRSYNEQFF.

This clonotype has at least ten counts. This chain links TRBV5-1 with TRBJ1-1, with D unclear. CDR3 length: 13 residues. Germline CDR1 and CDR2: SGHRS and YFSETQ. The V end was cut by 7 bases, the J end by 2 bases, with 12 bases between. The CDR3 protein is CASSEPPNTEAFF. CDR3 in DNA: TGCGCCAGCTCTGAGCCTCCCAACACTGAAGCTTTCTTT.

This chain links TRBV20-1 with TRBJ2-5; 9 bases fit TRBD2. This CDR3 spans 16 amino acids. Trimming removed 0 bases from V and 2 bases from J; junction bases left unmatched: 7. Germline lookup yields CDR1 DFQATT and CDR2 SNEGSKA (reference sequence). The DNA for the CDR3 is TGCAGTGCTAGAGAACCACCGAGCGGGGGGCAAGAGACCCAGTACTTC. This codes for CSAREPPSGGQETQYF.

The sample holds many counts of this clonotype. The chain employs TRBV5-1 and TRBJ2-4, with 7 positions matching TRBD2. Germline lookup yields CDR1 SGHRS and CDR2 YFSETQ. There are 16 residues in the CDR3. J was trimmed by 6 bases and V by 4 bases; bases with no gene match: 13. The CDR3 region has the DNA TGCGCCAGCAGCGTAAGATCCGGGACTACCATAAACATTCAGTACTTC. As protein: CASSVRSGTTINIQYF.

The rearrangement joins TRBV20-1 to TRBJ2-2, with D perhaps matching TRBD2 (5 bases). The CDR3 contains 16 residues. The V end was cut by 2 bases, the J end by 0 bases, with 13 bases between. CDR1 is DFQATT and CDR2 is SNEGSKA in the germline V gene (reference sequence). The DNA of the CDR3 is TGCAGTGCTAGAAGGTCTTGGGGAGCGAACACCGGGGAGCTGTTTTTT. This encodes CSARRSWGANTGELFF.

This clonotype came up many times. V is TRBV4-3 and J is TRBJ2-2; either TRBD1 or TRBD2 may supply D (5 bases each). V was clipped by 1 base and J by 2 bases, with 8 bases between them. Germline V gene lookup returns CDR1 LGHNA and CDR2 YSLEER. The CDR3 totals 15 residues. In nucleotides, the CDR3 is TGCGCCAGCAGCCAAGGAGGGGTTAACACCGGGGAGCTGTTTTTT. Translation gives CASSQGGVNTGELFF.

This clonotype was seen repeatedly, ten times or more. This sequence joins TRBV20-1 and TRBJ2-1; TRBD2 matches at 8 bases. Germline CDR1 DFQATT, CDR2 SNEGSKA (reference sequence). CDR3 length: 10 amino acids. V lost 5 bases and J lost 10; bases outside the gene matches: 1. The CDR3: CSAERGEQFF. In nucleotides, the CDR3 is TGCAGTGCTGAGCGGGGGGAGCAGTTCTTC.

Ten or more counts support this clonotype. The DNA of the CDR3 is TGCAGCGTTGAAGAAGGGGTAGTGACTGAAGCTTTCTTT. Translated, it gives CSVEEGVVTEAFF. The chain links TRBV29-1 to TRBJ1-1; D might be TRBD1 (5 bases). Germline loops: CDR1 SQVTM, CDR2 ANQGSEA. CDR3 length: 13 residues. V was shortened by 0 bases and J by 5 bases, with 10 bases between the two germline ends. The full variable domain, with the rest looked up from reference TRBV29-1 and TRBJ1-1, is SAVISQKPSRDICQRGTSLTIQCQVDSQVTMMFWYRQQPGQSLTLIATANQGSEATYESGFVIDKFPISRPNLTFSTLTVSNMSPEDSSIYLCSVEEGVVTEAFFGQGTRLTVV.

This clonotype was seen many times. This chain joins TRBV5-1 and TRBJ2-5; 11 bases are a match to TRBD2. CDR1 and CDR2 from the germline V gene are SGHRS and YFSETQ. This CDR3 spans 15 amino acids. With 1 base clipped from V and 2 bases from J, the junction kept 1 base outside the gene matches. The CDR3 here is CASSLRLAGQETQYF. As DNA, the CDR3 is TGCGCCAGCAGCTTGAGACTAGCGGGGCAAGAGACCCAGTACTTC.

This clonotype was found a few times. V and J are TRBV9 and TRBJ2-7; 9 positions match TRBD2. Germline loops: CDR1 SGDLS, CDR2 YYNGEE. The CDR3 length is 17 residues. Germline trimming cut 0 bases from V and 0 bases from J; bases unmatched to any gene: 7. The CDR3 nucleotides read TGTGCCAGCAGCGTAGGACCCAGCGGGGGGAGCTCCTACGAGCAGTACTTC. Its translation: CASSVGPSGGSSYEQYF.

V is TRBV5-1 and J is TRBJ1-1; 8 nucleotides match TRBD1. Per germline, CDR1 SGHRS and CDR2 YFSETQ. This CDR3 comprises 15 residues. The junction had 7 bases not matched to a gene; V was cut back by 2 bases and J by 4 bases. Written as DNA, the CDR3 is TGCGCCAGCAGCTTTGCAGGGGGCGAGGGCACTGAAGCTTTCTTT. Its protein is CASSFAGGEGTEAFF.

This clonotype was seen ten or more times. The chain joins TRBV28 to TRBJ1-2; D not resolved. CDR3 length: 14 amino acids. CDR1 is MDHEN and CDR2 is SYDVKM in the germline V gene. With 3 bases removed from V and 5 bases from J, the gap between germline ends came to 13 bases. CDR3 sequence reads: CASSFNQESYGYTF. The CDR3 coding sequence is TGTGCCAGCAGTTTTAACCAAGAGAGTTATGGCTACACCTTC.

This clonotype was recorded at least ten times. This chain uses TRBV20-1 with TRBJ1-1; D gene unclear. Germline V gene data show CDR1 as DFQATT and CDR2 as SNEGSKA (reference sequence). There are 14 residues in the CDR3. Deletions cut 4 bases from V and 0 bases from J, with 12 bases between. The CDR3 DNA reads as TGCAGTGCTATAAATGTAGGGATGAACACTGAAGCTTTCTTT. Its protein product is CSAINVGMNTEAFF.

This clonotype was found many times. The chain joins TRBV28 to TRBJ2-7, with TRBD1 as a possible D gene (6 bases). CDR1 is MDHEN and CDR2 is SYDVKM in the germline V gene. V lost 2 bases to trimming and J lost 3 bases, with 11 bases between them. This CDR3 has 14 residues. DNA of the CDR3: TGTGCCAGCAGTTTAATCAGGGGTGGCTACGAGCAGTACTTC. Amino acid sequence: CASSLIRGGYEQYF.

This clonotype was observed at least ten times. The J gene is TRBJ2-5, the V gene TRBV27; tentatively, D is TRBD1 (6 bases). The CDR3 consists of 14 residues. The V and J ends lost 3 bases and 2 bases respectively, with 10 bases between them. The V gene's germline CDR1 is MNHEY and CDR2 SMNVEV (reference sequence). In nucleotides, the CDR3 is TGTGCCAGCAGTTTGGGTGGACAGCAAGAGACCCAGTACTTC. Its translation: CASSLGGQQETQYF.

This clonotype was seen repeatedly, ten times or more. The chain employs TRBV20-1 and TRBJ1-5, with D hard to call. CDR1 is DFQATT and CDR2 is SNEGSKA in the germline V gene (reference sequence). There are 13 residues in the CDR3. V gave up 3 bases and J gave up 1 base, with 7 bases separating them. The CDR3 DNA follows: TGCAGTGCTAGGCTGGGAAGCAATCAGCCCCAGCATTTT. It is translated as CSARLGSNQPQHF.

In this sample, this clonotype turned up many times. The chain combines TRBV3-1 with TRBJ1-3; D is possibly TRBD1 (5 bases). This CDR3 contains 17 residues. The germline V and J ends were trimmed by 0 bases and 3 bases, with 15 bases remaining between them. In germline, CDR1 is LGHDT, CDR2 YNNKEL (reference sequence). CDR3 protein: CASSQEVGHLLGNTIYF. For the CDR3, the DNA is TGTGCCAGCAGCCAAGAAGTTGGACACTTACTTGGAAACACCATATATTTT.

This clonotype was found a few times. The rearrangement links TRBV5-6 to TRBJ1-2; tentatively, D is TRBD1 (6 bases). V was cut by 3 bases and J by 4 bases, with 10 bases left in between. This CDR3 region has 13 residues. Looked up from germline, CDR1 is SGHDT and CDR2 is YYEEEE. The CDR3 loop is CASSSVRGYGYTF. In DNA form, the CDR3 reads TGTGCCAGCAGCTCCGTCAGGGGCTATGGCTACACCTTC.

This clonotype came up a few times. The CDR3 reads CASSQGSPNQPQHF. The CDR3 region has the DNA TGTGCCAGCAGCCAGGGGTCCCCCAATCAGCCCCAGCATTTT. The chain has TRBV12-3 or TRBV12-4 and TRBJ1-5; maybe TRBD1 (6 bases). CDR3 size: 14 residues. V was trimmed by 6 bases and J by 3 bases, leaving 12 bases between them.

This chain uses TRBV6-5 with TRBJ2-1; no clear D gene. Per germline, CDR1 MNHEY and CDR2 SVGAGI. This CDR3 comprises 15 residues. V was clipped by 6 bases and J by 2 bases, with 14 bases between them. The CDR3: CASRYLAAAYNEQFF. The CDR3 DNA sequence: TGTGCCAGCAGGTATTTAGCAGCAGCCTACAATGAGCAGTTCTTC.

As concerns this clonotype: At one end, the junction sequence differs from germline, possibly due to a read error. The chain employs TRBV3-1 and TRBJ2-7; TRBD1 matches at 8 bases. The CDR3 has 15 residues. Germline-derived CDR1 and CDR2 are LGHDT and YNNKEL (reference sequence). The CDR3 coding sequence is TGTGCCTGCAGCCAAGATTGGGACAGGAGCTACGAGCAGTACTTC. It codes for CACSQDWDRSYEQYF.

This clonotype was counted at least ten times. The chain employs TRBV12-3 or TRBV12-4 and TRBJ2-2; 8 nucleotides agree with TRBD1. This CDR3 has 15 amino acids. The junction had 4 bases not matched to a gene; V was cut back by 3 bases and J by 4 bases. The CDR3, as DNA: TGTGCCAGCAGTTTGTGGGACAGGCCCACCGGGGAGCTGTTTTTT. Its translation: CASSLWDRPTGELFF.